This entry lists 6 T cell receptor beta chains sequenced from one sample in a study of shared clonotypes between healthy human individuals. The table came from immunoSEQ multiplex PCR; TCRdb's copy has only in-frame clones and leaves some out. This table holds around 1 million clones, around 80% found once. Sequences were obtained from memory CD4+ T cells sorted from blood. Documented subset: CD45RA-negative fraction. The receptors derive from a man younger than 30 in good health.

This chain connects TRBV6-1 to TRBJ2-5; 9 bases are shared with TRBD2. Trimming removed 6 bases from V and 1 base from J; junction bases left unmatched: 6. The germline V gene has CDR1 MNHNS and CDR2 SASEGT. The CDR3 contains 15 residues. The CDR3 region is CASSVTAGGQETQYF. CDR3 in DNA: TGTGCCAGCAGCGTAACAGCGGGGGGCCAAGAGACCCAGTACTTC.

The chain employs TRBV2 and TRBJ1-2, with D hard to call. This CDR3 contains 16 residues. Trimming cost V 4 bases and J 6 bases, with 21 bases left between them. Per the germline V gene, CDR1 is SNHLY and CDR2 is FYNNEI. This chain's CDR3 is CASSGTTSWGSHGYTF. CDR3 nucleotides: TGTGCCAGCAGTGGAACGACCTCATGGGGATCCCATGGCTACACCTTC.

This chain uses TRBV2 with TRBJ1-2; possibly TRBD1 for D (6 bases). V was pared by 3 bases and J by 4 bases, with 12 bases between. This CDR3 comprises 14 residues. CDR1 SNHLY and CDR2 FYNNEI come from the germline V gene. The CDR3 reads CASSDPGAGYGYTF. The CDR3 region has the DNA TGTGCCAGCAGTGATCCGGGGGCAGGCTATGGCTACACCTTC.

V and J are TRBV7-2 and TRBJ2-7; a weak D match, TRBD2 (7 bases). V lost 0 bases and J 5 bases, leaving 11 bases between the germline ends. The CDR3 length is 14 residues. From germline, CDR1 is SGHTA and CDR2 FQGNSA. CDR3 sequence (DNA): TGTGCCAGCAGCTTAGCGGGGGGGCCGGACGAGCAGTACTTC. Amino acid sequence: CASSLAGGPDEQYF.

The CDR3 nucleotides read TGCAGCGTTGAAGGGCAGGCAGATACGCAGTATTTT. Translated: CSVEGQADTQYF. V gene TRBV29-1 combines with J gene TRBJ2-3, with D hard to call. CDR3 size: 12 residues. Trimming cost V 1 base and J 4 bases, with 6 bases left between them. Germline V CDR1 and CDR2: SQVTM, ANQGSEA.

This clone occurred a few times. The CDR3 protein is CASSQSFSKGKGLGFPLEQYF. For the CDR3, the DNA is TGCGCCAGCAGTCAATCATTTTCTAAGGGGAAGGGATTGGGGTTCCCCCTCGAGCAGTACTTC. The V call is TRBV23-1, the J call TRBJ2-7, with TRBD1 as a possible D gene (5 bases). TRBV23-1 is an ORF; its function is uncertain. CDR3 size: 21 residues. V was clipped by 0 bases and J by 6 bases, with 33 bases between them.